The rows below give T cell receptor beta chains drawn from one sample of a study of cytomegalovirus exposure and HLA in healthy donors. Assay used: immunoSEQ multiplex PCR; TCRdb lists only in-frame clones, some missing. There are over 75,000 clones in the sample; approximately 84% occur only once, and around 2.4% lies in the top ten. Sequencing was done on a sample of PBMCs. The receptor set was obtained from a woman aged 50 to 60 in good health and CMV-seronegative. The CDR3 runs from the conserved cysteine through the conserved F or W. Each record gives: J gene, V gene, CDR3 protein.

J gene: TRBJ1-1
V gene: TRBV19
CDR3 protein: CASRWTGGAGEAFF

J gene: TRBJ1-2
V gene: TRBV29-1
CDR3 protein: CSVDGQPISYYGYTF

J gene: TRBJ2-7
V gene: TRBV5-4
CDR3 protein: CSLQQAGDYEQYF

J gene: TRBJ2-5
V gene: TRBV5-4
CDR3 protein: CASSSPPGSRETPQETQYF

J gene: TRBJ2-1
V gene: TRBV7-8
CDR3 protein: CASSLAPGGREGLQFF

J gene: TRBJ2-2
V gene: TRBV29-1
CDR3 protein: CSAPTGTGELFF

J gene: TRBJ2-5
V gene: TRBV6-5
CDR3 protein: CASSRGTGVGETQYF

J gene: TRBJ2-5
V gene: TRBV9
CDR3 protein: CASSVSGGGEETQYF

J gene: TRBJ1-2
V gene: TRBV9
CDR3 protein: CASSVEQGGYTF

J gene: TRBJ1-2
V gene: TRBV27
CDR3 protein: CASSSQGNGYTF

J gene: TRBJ1-1
V gene: TRBV4-1
CDR3 protein: CASRLTTGAVEAFF

J gene: TRBJ1-1
V gene: TRBV6-6
CDR3 protein: CASSYYTTNTEAFF

J gene: TRBJ1-5
V gene: TRBV18
CDR3 protein: CASSPPLQTSGQPQHF

J gene: TRBJ2-3
V gene: TRBV19
CDR3 protein: CASRVAGFGTDTQYF

J gene: TRBJ2-7
V gene: TRBV4-1
CDR3 protein: CASSQEGLQLGRFYEQYF

J gene: TRBJ1-3
V gene: TRBV11-2
CDR3 protein: CASSLGGTQGNTIYF

J gene: TRBJ2-2
V gene: TRBV6-6
CDR3 protein: CASSPPHRLNTGELFF

J gene: TRBJ1-1
V gene: TRBV7-2
CDR3 protein: CASSPGQGASVNTEAFF

J gene: TRBJ2-1
V gene: TRBV12-1
CDR3 protein: CASSLDWNPIISYNEQFF

J gene: TRBJ1-1
V gene: TRBV18
CDR3 protein: CASSPRQDTEAFF